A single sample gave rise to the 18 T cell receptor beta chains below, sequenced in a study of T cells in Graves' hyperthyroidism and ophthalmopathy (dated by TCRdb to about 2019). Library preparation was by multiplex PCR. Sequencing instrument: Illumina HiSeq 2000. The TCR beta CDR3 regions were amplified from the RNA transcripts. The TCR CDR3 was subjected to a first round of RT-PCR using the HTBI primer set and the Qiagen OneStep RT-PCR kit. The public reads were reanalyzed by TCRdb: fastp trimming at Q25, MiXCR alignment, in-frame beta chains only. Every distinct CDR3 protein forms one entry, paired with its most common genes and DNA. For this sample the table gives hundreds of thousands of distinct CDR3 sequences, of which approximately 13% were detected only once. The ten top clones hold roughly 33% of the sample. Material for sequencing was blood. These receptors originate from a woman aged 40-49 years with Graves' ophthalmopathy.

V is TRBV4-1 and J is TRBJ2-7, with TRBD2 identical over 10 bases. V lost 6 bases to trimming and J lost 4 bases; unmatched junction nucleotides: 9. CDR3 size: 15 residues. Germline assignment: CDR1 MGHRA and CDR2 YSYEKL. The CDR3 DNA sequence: TGCGCCAGCAGTTTTTCTAGCGGGAGTATATACGAGCAGTACTTC. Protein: CASSFSSGSIYEQYF.

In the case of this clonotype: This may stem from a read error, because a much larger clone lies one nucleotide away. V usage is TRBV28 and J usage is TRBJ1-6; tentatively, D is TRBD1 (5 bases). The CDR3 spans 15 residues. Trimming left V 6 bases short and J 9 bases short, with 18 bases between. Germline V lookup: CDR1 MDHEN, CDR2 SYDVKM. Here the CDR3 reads CASSVTEDISSPLHF. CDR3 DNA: TGTGCCAGCAGCGTGACAGAGGATATTAGTTCACCCCTCCACTTT.

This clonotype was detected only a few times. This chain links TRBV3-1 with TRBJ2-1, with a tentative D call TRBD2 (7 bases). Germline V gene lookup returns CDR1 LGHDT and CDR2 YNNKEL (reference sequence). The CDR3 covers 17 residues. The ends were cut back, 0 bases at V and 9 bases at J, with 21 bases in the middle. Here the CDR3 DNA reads TGTGCCAGCAGCCAAGATCTTGCGGGGGCCCCCCGGGGTGAGCAGTTCTTC. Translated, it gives CASSQDLAGAPRGEQFF.

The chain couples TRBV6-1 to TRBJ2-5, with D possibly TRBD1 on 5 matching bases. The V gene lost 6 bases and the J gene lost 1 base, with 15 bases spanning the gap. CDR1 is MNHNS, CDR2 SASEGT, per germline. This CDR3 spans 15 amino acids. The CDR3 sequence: CASSDIQVPQETQYF. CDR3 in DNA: TGTGCCAGCAGCGACATACAGGTACCCCAAGAGACCCAGTACTTC.

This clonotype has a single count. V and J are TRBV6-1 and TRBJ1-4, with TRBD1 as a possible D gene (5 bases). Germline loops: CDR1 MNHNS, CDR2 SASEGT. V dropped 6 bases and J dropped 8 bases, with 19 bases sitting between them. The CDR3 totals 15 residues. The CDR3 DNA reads TGTGCCAGCAGGGATACGGGGGGTTCAGGAGAAAAACTGTTTTTT. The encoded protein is CASRDTGGSGEKLFF.

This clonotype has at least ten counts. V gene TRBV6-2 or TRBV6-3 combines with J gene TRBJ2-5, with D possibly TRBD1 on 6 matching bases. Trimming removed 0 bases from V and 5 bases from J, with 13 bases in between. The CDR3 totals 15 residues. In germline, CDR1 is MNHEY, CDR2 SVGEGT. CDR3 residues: CASSYSSGDRETQYF. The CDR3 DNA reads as TGTGCCAGCAGTTACTCATCAGGGGATCGGGAGACCCAGTACTTC.

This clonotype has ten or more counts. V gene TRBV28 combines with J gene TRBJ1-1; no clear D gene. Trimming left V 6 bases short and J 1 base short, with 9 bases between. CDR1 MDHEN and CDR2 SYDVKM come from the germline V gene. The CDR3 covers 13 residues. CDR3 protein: CASRNLGNTEAFF. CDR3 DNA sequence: TGTGCCAGCAGGAACCTAGGGAACACTGAAGCTTTCTTT.

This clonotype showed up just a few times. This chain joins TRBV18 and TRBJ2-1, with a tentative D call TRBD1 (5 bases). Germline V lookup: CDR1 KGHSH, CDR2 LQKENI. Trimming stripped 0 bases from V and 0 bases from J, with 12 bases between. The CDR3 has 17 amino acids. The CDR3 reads CASSPPLQVSSYNEQFF. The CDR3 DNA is TGTGCCAGCTCACCACCGTTACAGGTGAGCTCCTACAATGAGCAGTTCTTC.

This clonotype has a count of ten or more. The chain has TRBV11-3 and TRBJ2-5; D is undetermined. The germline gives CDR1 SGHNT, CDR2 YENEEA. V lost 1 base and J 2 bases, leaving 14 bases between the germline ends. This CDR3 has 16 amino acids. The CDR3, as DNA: TGTGCCAGCAGCTTAGTTTTTCATGGGGTACAAGAGACCCAGTACTTC. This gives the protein CASSLVFHGVQETQYF.

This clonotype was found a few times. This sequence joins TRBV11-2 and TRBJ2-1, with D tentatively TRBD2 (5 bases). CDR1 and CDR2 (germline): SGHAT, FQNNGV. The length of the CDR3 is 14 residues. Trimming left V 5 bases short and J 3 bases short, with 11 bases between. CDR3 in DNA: TGTGCCAGCAGCCCCCGGGGTTTCTACAATGAGCAGTTCTTC. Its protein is CASSPRGFYNEQFF. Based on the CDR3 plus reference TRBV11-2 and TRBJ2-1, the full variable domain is EAGVAQSPRYKIIEKRQSVAFWCNPISGHATLYWYQQILGQGPKLLIQFQNNGVVDDSQLPKDRFSAERLKGVDSTLKIQPAKLEDSAVYLCASSPRGFYNEQFFGPGTRLTVL.

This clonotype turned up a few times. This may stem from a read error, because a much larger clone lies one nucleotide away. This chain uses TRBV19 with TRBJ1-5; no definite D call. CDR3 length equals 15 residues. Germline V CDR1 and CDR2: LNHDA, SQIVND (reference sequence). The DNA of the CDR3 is TGTGCCAATAGTATATATAAGGGTTCGGATCAGCCCCAGCATTTT. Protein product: CANSIYKGSDQPQHF.

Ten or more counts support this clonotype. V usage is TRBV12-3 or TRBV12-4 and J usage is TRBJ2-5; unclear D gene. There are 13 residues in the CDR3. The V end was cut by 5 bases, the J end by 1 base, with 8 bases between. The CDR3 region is CASSTGRQETQYF. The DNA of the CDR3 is TGTGCCAGCAGTACCGGCCGCCAAGAGACCCAGTACTTC.

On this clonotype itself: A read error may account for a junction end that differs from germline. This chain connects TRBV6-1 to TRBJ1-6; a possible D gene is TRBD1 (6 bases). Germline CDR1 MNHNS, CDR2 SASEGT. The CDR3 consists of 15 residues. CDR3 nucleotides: TGTGCCAGCAGTCCACTCAGGGGTTCTAATCCACCCCTCCACTTT. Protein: CASSPLRGSNPPLHF.

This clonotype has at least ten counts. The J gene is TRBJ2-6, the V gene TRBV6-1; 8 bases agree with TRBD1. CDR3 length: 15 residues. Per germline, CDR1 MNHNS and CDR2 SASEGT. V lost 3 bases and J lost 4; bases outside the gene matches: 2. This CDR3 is CASSDRGLGANVLTF. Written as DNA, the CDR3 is TGTGCCAGCAGTGACAGGGGGCTCGGGGCCAACGTCCTGACTTTC.

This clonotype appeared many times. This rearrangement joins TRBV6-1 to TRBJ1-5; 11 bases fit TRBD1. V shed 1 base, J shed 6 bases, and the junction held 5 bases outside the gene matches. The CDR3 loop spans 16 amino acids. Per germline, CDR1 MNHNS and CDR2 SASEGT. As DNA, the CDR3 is TGTGCCAGCAGTGAAGTGCGGGGGACAGGGGGTCAGCCCCAGCATTTT. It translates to CASSEVRGTGGQPQHF.

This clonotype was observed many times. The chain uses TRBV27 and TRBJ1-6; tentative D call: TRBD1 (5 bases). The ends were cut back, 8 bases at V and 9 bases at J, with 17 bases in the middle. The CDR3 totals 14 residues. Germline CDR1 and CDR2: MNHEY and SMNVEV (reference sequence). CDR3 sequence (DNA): TGTGCCAGCCGCCGGGACGCCTCGGGTTCACCCCTCCACTTT. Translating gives CASRRDASGSPLHF.

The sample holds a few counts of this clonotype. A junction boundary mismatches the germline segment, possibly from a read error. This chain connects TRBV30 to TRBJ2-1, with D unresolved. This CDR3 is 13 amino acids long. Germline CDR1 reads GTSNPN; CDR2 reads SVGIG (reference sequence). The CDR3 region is CAWSGAAWSEQLF. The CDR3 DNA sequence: TGTGCCTGGAGTGGGGCTGCTTGGAGTGAGCAGCTCTTC.

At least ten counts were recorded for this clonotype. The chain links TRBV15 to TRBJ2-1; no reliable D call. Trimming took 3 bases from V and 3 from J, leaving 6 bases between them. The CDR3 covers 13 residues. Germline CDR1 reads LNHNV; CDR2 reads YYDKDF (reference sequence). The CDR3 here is CATSRHDYNEQFF. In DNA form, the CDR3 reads TGTGCCACCAGCAGGCACGACTACAATGAGCAGTTCTTC.